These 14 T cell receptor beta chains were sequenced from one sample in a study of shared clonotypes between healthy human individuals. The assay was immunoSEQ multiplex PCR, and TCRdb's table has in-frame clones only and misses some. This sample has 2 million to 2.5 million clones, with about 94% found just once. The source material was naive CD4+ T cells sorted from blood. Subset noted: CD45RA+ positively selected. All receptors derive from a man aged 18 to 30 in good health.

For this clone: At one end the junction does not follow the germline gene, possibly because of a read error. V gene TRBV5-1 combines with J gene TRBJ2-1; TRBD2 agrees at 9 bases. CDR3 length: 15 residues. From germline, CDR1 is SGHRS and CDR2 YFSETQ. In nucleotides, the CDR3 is TGCGTCAGCAGCTTGGCCCTAGCGGGGCGGGATGAGCAGTTCTTC. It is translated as CVSSLALAGRDEQFF.

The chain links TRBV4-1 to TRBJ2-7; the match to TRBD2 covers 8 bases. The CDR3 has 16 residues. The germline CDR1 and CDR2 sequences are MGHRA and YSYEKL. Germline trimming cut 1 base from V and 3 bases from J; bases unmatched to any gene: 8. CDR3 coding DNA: TGCGCCAGCAGCCAAGCCGGTGCGGGAGGACACTACGAGCAGTACTTC. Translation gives CASSQAGAGGHYEQYF.

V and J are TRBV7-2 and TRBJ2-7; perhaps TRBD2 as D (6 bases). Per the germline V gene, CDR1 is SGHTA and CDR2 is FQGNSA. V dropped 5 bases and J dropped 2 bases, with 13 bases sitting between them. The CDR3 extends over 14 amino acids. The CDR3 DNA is TGTGCCAGCAGCCCCGGACTACCTACCTACGAGCAGTACTTC. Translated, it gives CASSPGLPTYEQYF.

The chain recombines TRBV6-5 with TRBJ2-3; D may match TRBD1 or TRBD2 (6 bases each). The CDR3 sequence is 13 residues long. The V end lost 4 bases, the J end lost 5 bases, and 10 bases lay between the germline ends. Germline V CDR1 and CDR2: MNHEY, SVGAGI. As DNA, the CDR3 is TGTGCCAGCAGTTCTAGGGGGGAAGATACGCAGTATTTT. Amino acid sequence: CASSSRGEDTQYF.

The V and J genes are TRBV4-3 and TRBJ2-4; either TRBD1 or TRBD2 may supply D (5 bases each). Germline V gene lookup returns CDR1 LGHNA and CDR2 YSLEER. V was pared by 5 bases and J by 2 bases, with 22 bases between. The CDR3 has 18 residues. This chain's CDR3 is CASSSYVGASRSKNIQYF. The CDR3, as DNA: TGCGCCAGCAGCTCCTATGTTGGGGCTAGCAGGTCCAAAAACATTCAGTACTTC.

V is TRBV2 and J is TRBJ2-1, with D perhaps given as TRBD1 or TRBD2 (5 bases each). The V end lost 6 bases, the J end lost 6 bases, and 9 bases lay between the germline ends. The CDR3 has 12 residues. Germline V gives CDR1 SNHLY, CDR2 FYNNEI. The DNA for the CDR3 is TGTGCCAGCAGGGGGGACGGCAATGAGCAGTTCTTC. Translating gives CASRGDGNEQFF.

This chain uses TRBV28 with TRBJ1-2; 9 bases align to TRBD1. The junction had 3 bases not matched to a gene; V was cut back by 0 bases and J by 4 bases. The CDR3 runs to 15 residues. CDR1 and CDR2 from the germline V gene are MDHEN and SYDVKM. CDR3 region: CASSLWGTGTYGYTF. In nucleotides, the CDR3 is TGTGCCAGCAGTTTATGGGGGACAGGGACCTATGGCTACACCTTC.

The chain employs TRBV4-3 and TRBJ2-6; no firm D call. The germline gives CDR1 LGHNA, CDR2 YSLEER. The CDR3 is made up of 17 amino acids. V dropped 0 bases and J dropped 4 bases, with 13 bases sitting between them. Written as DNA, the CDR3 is TGCGCCAGCAGCCAAGAAAACAATCCCTCCGGGGCCAACGTCCTGACTTTC. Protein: CASSQENNPSGANVLTF.

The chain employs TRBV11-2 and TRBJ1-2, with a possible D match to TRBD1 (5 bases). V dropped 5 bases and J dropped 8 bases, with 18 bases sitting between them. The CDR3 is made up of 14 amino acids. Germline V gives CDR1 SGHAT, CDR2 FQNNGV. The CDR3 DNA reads TGTGCCAGCAGCCCCCAAGGGCAGGGACTGGGCTACACCTTC. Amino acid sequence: CASSPQGQGLGYTF. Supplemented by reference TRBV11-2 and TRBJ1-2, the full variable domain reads EAGVAQSPRYKIIEKRQSVAFWCNPISGHATLYWYQQILGQGPKLLIQFQNNGVVDDSQLPKDRFSAERLKGVDSTLKIQPAKLEDSAVYLCASSPQGQGLGYTFGSGTRLTVV.

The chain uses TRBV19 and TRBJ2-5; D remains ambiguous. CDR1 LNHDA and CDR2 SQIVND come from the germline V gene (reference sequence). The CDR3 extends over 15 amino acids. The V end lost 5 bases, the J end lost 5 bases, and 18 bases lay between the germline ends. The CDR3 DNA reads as TGTGCCAGTAGTCCCACGGACCTTCTGGCGGAGACCCAGTACTTC. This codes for CASSPTDLLAETQYF.

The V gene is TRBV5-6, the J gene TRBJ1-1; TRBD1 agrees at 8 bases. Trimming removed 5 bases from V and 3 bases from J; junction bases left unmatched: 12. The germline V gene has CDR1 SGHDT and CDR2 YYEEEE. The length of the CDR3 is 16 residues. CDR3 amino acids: CASRETGQGGDTEAFF. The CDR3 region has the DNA TGTGCCAGCAGAGAGACCGGACAGGGAGGGGACACTGAAGCTTTCTTT.

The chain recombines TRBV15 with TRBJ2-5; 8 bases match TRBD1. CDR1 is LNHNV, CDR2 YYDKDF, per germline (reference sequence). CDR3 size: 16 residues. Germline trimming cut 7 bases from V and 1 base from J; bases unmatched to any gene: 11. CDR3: CATNPQGAGSQETQYF. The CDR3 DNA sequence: TGTGCCACCAACCCCCAGGGGGCAGGCTCCCAAGAGACCCAGTACTTC.

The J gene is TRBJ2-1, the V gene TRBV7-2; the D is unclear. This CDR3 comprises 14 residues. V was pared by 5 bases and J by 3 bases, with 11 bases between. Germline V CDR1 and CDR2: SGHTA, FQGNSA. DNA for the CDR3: TGTGCCAGCAGCACGCCCCCGAGCTACAATGAGCAGTTCTTC. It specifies CASSTPPSYNEQFF.

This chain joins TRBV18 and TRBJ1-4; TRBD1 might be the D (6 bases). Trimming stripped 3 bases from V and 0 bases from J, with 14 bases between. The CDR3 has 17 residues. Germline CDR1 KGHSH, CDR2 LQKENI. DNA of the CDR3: TGTGCCAGCTCACCTGTGCGGACAGTAACAACTAATGAAAAACTGTTTTTT. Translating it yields CASSPVRTVTTNEKLFF.